Shown below are 18 T cell receptor beta chains from a single sample sequenced in a study of CD8+CD57+ T cells in acquired aplastic anemia. CDR3 and TCR beta VDJ profiling relied on genomic DNA as the template. TCRdb recomputed calls from the reads with MiXCR, one row per CDR3 protein. Of about 95,000 distinct CDR3 sequences listed, about 63% were seen once; the top ten hold approximately 60%. Sequenced patients had shown CD8+CD57+ cell expansion by flow cytometry. Sequenced: sorted CD4+, CD8+, or CD8+CD57+ T cells (not recorded which) from PBMCs. The receptors come from a human donor with aplastic anemia.

This chain links TRBV7-8 with TRBJ2-3; D is perhaps TRBD2 (6 bases). Germline V gene data show CDR1 as SGHVS and CDR2 as FQNEAQ. Between the trimmed V and J ends, which lost 4 bases and 0 bases, there was a span of 14 bases. This CDR3 is 16 amino acids long. The CDR3 spells CASSSGGAGSTDTQYF. DNA of the CDR3: TGTGCCAGCAGCTCAGGCGGGGCGGGGAGCACAGATACGCAGTATTTT.

This chain links TRBV12-3 or TRBV12-4 with TRBJ1-1; D gene uncertain. V lost 2 bases to trimming and J lost 4 bases, with 8 bases between them. The CDR3 contains 13 residues. CDR3 in DNA: TGTGCCAGCAGTTTAACGGATGGCACTGAAGCTTTCTTT. It yields the protein CASSLTDGTEAFF.

V gene TRBV19 combines with J gene TRBJ2-2, with a possible D match to TRBD1 (6 bases). Germline CDR1 and CDR2: LNHDA and SQIVND (reference sequence). V dropped 8 bases and J dropped 1 base, with 11 bases sitting between them. CDR3 size: 14 residues. The CDR3 sequence is CASDRDKNTGELFF. Written as DNA, the CDR3 is TGTGCCAGTGACCGGGACAAGAACACCGGGGAGCTGTTTTTT. Full variable domain (rest looked up from reference TRBV19 and TRBJ2-2): DGGITQSPKYLFRKEGQNVTLSCEQNLNHDAMYWYRQDPGQGLRLIYYSQIVNDFQKGDIAEGYSVSREKKESFPLTVTSAQKNPTAFYLCASDRDKNTGELFFGEGSRLTVL.

Concerning this clonotype: A read error may account for a junction end that differs from germline. Here the CDR3 DNA reads TGTGCCAGCGGCCATCGCGGGAGGGGCGGCGGGGAGCTGTCTTTT. It encodes CASGHRGRGGGELSF. The rearrangement links TRBV12-3 or TRBV12-4 to TRBJ2-2, with TRBD2 identical over 9 bases. The CDR3 length is 15 residues.

The rearrangement uses TRBV7-8 and TRBJ1-1; TRBD1 might be the D (5 bases). The germline gives CDR1 SGHVS, CDR2 FQNEAQ. Trimming took off 6 bases at V and 6 bases at J, with 17 bases between the two ends. This CDR3 region has 14 residues. CDR3 in amino acids: CASSYGLSGSEAFF. The CDR3 nucleotides read TGTGCCAGCAGTTACGGACTTTCAGGGTCTGAAGCTTTCTTT.

V usage is TRBV20-1 and J usage is TRBJ2-1, with 8 positions matching TRBD2. The CDR3 has 12 amino acids. From germline, CDR1 is DFQATT and CDR2 SNEGSKA (reference sequence). V shed 5 bases, J shed 11 bases, and the junction held 8 bases outside the gene matches. CDR3 sequence reads: CSAGTRGGKQFF. The CDR3 nucleotides read TGCAGTGCTGGGACTAGGGGGGGGAAGCAGTTCTTC.

This chain joins TRBV19 and TRBJ1-5, with 7 nucleotides matching TRBD1. J was trimmed by 0 bases and V by 8 bases; bases with no gene match: 4. This CDR3 comprises 14 residues. Germline V lookup: CDR1 LNHDA, CDR2 SQIVND (reference sequence). The CDR3 sequence is CASGDSYSNQPQHF. CDR3 nucleotides: TGTGCCAGTGGGGACAGCTATAGCAATCAGCCCCAGCATTTT.

The CDR3 DNA is TGTGCCAGCAGACGGGGGGGGAGGTCACCCCTCCACTTT. This codes for CASRRGGRSPLHF. The V call is TRBV7-8, the J call TRBJ1-6; D is possibly TRBD1 (5 bases). Trimming pared 6 bases from V and 10 bases from J, leaving 13 bases between. In germline, CDR1 is SGHVS, CDR2 FQNEAQ. The CDR3 is 13 residues long.

This clonotype was counted between two and nine times. The chain carries TRBV20-1 and TRBJ2-3; D is tentatively TRBD1 or TRBD2 (5 bases each). Trimming cost V 6 bases and J 1 base, with 14 bases left between them. Germline values: CDR1 DFQATT, CDR2 SNEGSKA (reference sequence). The CDR3 covers 14 residues. CDR3 sequence reads: CSAITWDRTDTQYF. Here the CDR3 DNA reads TGCAGTGCCATAACCTGGGACCGCACAGATACGCAGTATTTT.

The genes are TRBV20-1 and TRBJ1-5; no definite D call. The CDR3 loop spans 12 amino acids. Trimming shortened V by 6 bases and J by 0 bases, and 6 bases separated the two germline ends. Germline V gene lookup returns CDR1 DFQATT and CDR2 SNEGSKA (reference sequence). CDR3 in amino acids: CSARDSNQPQHF. CDR3 nucleotide sequence: TGCAGTGCCCGGGATAGCAATCAGCCCCAGCATTTT.

The genes are TRBV7-9 and TRBJ1-1; no reliable D call. Deletions cut 6 bases from V and 3 bases from J, with 11 bases between. The V gene's germline CDR1 is SEHNR and CDR2 FQNEAQ (reference sequence). CDR3 size: 13 residues. The CDR3 DNA is TGTGCCAGCAGTCCTGGACGGTACACTGAAGCTTTCTTT. Encoded protein: CASSPGRYTEAFF. Full variable domain (remainder filled in from reference TRBV7-9 and TRBJ1-1): DTGVSQNPRHKITKRGQNVTFRCDPISEHNRLYWYRQTLGQGPEFLTYFQNEAQLEKSRLLSDRFSAERPKGSFSTLEIQRTEQGDSAMYLCASSPGRYTEAFFGQGTRLTVV.

The V call is TRBV7-2, the J call TRBJ2-3; 7 bases match TRBD2. V trimming: 4 bases; J trimming: 5 bases; junction bases outside the gene matches: 6. Germline CDR1 SGHTA, CDR2 FQGNSA. This CDR3 is built from 14 residues. The CDR3 loop reads CASSSSGVGDTQYF. CDR3 in DNA: TGTGCCAGCAGCTCAAGCGGGGTGGGAGATACGCAGTATTTT.

This clonotype was seen many times. The chain employs TRBV3-1 and TRBJ2-7; no definite D call. Germline V lookup: CDR1 LGHDT, CDR2 YNNKEL (reference sequence). Trimming took 0 bases from V and 2 from J, leaving 8 bases between them. CDR3 length: 14 residues. The CDR3 DNA follows: TGTGCCAGCAGCCAAGAGGCAGAGGCCTACGAGCAGTACTTC. Amino acid sequence: CASSQEAEAYEQYF.

CDR3 nucleotide sequence: TGTGCCAGCAGCACGGACGTCTCTAGCACTGAAGCTTTCTTT. Protein: CASSTDVSSTEAFF. This chain uses TRBV7-3 with TRBJ1-1; D not certain. The CDR3 spans 14 residues. V was shortened by 5 bases and J by 4 bases, with 14 bases between the two germline ends. Germline CDR1 reads SGHTA; CDR2 reads FQGTGA.

Turning to this clonotype: One end of the junction fails to match germline, which may point to a read error. V usage is TRBV24-1 and J usage is TRBJ2-5, with unresolved D. The CDR3 is 13 residues long. Per the germline V gene, CDR1 is KGHDR and CDR2 is SFDVKD. The CDR3 is CASSLTFQETQYF. Here the CDR3 DNA reads TGTGCCAGCAGTTTGACTTTCCAAGAGACCCAGTACTTC.

This clonotype was seen once. The chain has TRBV28 and TRBJ2-3; D unclear. The V end was cut by 8 bases, the J end by 4 bases, with 13 bases between. Germline CDR1 MDHEN, CDR2 SYDVKM. The CDR3 contains 13 residues. DNA for the CDR3: TGTGCCAGCTGGGTGGGTCAAGCAGATACGCAGTATTTT. Protein sequence: CASWVGQADTQYF.

This clonotype came up once. A read error may account for a junction end that differs from germline. The chain's CDR3 is CASSQELDSSSCNEQFF. As DNA, the CDR3 is TGTGCCAGCAGCCAAGAGCTGGACTCCAGCTCCTGCAATGAGCAGTTCTTC. The chain combines TRBV3-1 with TRBJ2-1; D is possibly TRBD2 (5 bases). Germline CDR1 LGHDT, CDR2 YNNKEL (reference sequence). The CDR3 length is 17 residues.

V and J are TRBV15 and TRBJ2-7; D possibly matches TRBD1 or TRBD2 (5 bases each). Looked up from germline, CDR1 is LNHNV and CDR2 is YYDKDF (reference sequence). The CDR3 consists of 14 residues. Trimming removed 5 bases from V and 4 bases from J, with 15 bases in between. The CDR3 protein is CATSLTGQVYEQYF. The CDR3 coding sequence is TGTGCCACCAGCCTTACGGGGCAGGTGTACGAGCAGTACTTC.